This TCR beta chain came from a study of cytomegalovirus exposure and HLA in healthy donors. Study results and caveats: Cytomegalovirus-associated status was assigned to approximately 160 TCR beta chains. Previous analysis showed most TCR beta V segments were productive about 90% or about 30% of the time. In vitro testing confirmed a few CMV-associated chains as specific for CMV antigens. A further, later analysis showed that HLA-associated TCR beta chains (compared with equally common others) were more clonally expanded.

CDR3 length equals 15 residues. CDR1 is SGHNT and CDR2 is YYREEE in the germline V gene (reference sequence). Trimming shortened V by 0 bases and J by 2 bases, and 11 bases separated the two germline ends. The PCR was carried out with 60 Vbeta primers and 13 Jbeta primers. TCRdb's table, derived via immunoSEQ multiplex PCR, lists solely in-frame clones and lacks some. The repertoire consists of 95,000 to 130,000 clones, with roughly 70% occurring once and the leading ten covering 1.6%. As concerns this clone: Its specificity is not known.

The rearrangement uses TRBV5-4 and TRBJ1-2; tentatively, D is TRBD1 (6 bases). This TCR came from a woman younger than 30 in good health and CMV-seronegative. Sequenced input: PBMCs. CDR3 nucleotides: TGTGCCAGCAGCTTGGCCGGGGGGCCCAACTATGGCTACACCTTC. Translation gives CASSLAGGPNYGYTF.